This T cell receptor beta chain was profiled in a study of blood T cell repertoires in COVID-19. In the study overall: COVID-19 samples from acute and convalescent phases originated in the United States, Italy and Spain. The analysed material was cDNA or gDNA that came from T cells, B-cell-depleted T cells, or PBMCs.

As originally analysed: For nucleated cells, counts were estimated from reference gene primer amplification. The data were produced by immunoSEQ multiplex PCR, yet TCRdb's version contains in-frame clones alone and is incomplete. Clone size and the V and J calls come from that table; the DNA yielded D and trimming. The sample holds a few hundred thousand clones, about 90% seen once. This TCR was recovered from a man aged 18 to 29 with active or convalescent COVID-19. The sequenced sample consisted of peripheral blood.

In DNA form, the CDR3 reads TGTGCCACCAGTGATTACTATTATCGGGAACGCACAGATACGCAGTATTTT. Its translation is CATSDYYYRERTDTQYF. The chain has TRBV24-1 and TRBJ2-3; D is perhaps TRBD2 (5 bases). Germline CDR1 and CDR2: KGHDR and SFDVKD. V shed 2 bases and J shed 1 base, with 15 bases lying between them. This CDR3 is built from 17 residues.